The 2 T cell receptor beta chains below come from one sample, sequenced in a study of T cells in Graves' hyperthyroidism and ophthalmopathy. RNA transcripts yielded amplified TCR beta CDR3 regions. The study used the HTBI primer set for a first-round RT-PCR of the TCR CDR3. TCRdb reprocessed the multiplex PCR reads with MiXCR, giving one entry per CDR3 protein. The table shows about 420,000 distinct CDR3 sequences, with roughly 13% occurring only once. Sequences were obtained from blood. These receptors were taken from a woman aged 18 to 35 with Graves' hyperthyroidism.

For this clonotype: A single base separates this from a much larger clone, so it may be a read error. V and J are TRBV2 and TRBJ2-7, with a tentative D call TRBD1 (6 bases). The DNA matches TRBJ2-1 better at its end, which makes the J call doubtful. Per the germline V gene, CDR1 is SNHLY and CDR2 is FYNNEI. This CDR3 spans 14 amino acids. The CDR3 DNA reads TGTGCCAGCAGGGCAGGCAGGGGCTCCTACGAGCAGTTCTTC. This sequence encodes CASRAGRGSYEQFF.

This clonotype was found many times. The J gene is TRBJ2-7, the V gene TRBV11-2; D gene uncertain. V gave up 5 bases and J gave up 0 bases, with 11 bases separating them. From germline, CDR1 is SGHAT and CDR2 FQNNGV. The CDR3 length is 14 residues. The CDR3 nucleotides are TGTGCCAGCAGCCCCCGACTGGACTCCTACGAGCAGTACTTC. This sequence encodes CASSPRLDSYEQYF.